This T cell receptor beta chain comes out of a study of blood T cells in healthy people across ages. A sample-barcoded 5' primer and a J-beta primer mix were used in a second PCR of roughly 6 to 11 cycles. MiXCR was run by TCRdb on the 5' RACE reads, yielding one entry per CDR3 protein. Here the sample spans 540,000 or so distinct CDR3 sequences, around 50% being singletons. CDR3 length: 14 residues. Germline CDR1 is SGHTA and CDR2 is FQGNSA. V was pared by 8 bases and J by 4 bases, with 16 bases between. The sequence derives from a man aged 80 or over in good health. The chain uses TRBV7-2 and TRBJ2-3, with D possibly TRBD2 on 6 matching bases. The material sequenced was blood. CDR3 nucleotides: TGTGCCAGCCTCCCGGGACTGAGCTCAGATACGCAGTATTTT. Translation gives CASLPGLSSDTQYF.